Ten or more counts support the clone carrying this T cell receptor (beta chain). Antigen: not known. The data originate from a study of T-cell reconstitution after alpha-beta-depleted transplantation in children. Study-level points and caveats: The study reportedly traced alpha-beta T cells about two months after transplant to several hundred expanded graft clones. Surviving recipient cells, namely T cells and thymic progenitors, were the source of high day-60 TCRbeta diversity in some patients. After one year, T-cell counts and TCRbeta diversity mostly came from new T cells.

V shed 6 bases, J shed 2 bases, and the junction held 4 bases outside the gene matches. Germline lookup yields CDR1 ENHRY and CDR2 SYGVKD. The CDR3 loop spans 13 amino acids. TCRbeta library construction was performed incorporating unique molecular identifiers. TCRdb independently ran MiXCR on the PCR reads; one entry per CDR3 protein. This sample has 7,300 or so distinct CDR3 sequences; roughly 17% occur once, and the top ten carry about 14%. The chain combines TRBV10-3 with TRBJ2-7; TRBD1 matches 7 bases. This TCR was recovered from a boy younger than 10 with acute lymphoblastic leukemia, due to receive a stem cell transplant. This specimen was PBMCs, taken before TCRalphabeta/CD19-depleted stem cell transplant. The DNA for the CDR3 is TGTGCCATCAGGAACAGGGGTCCCTACGAGCAGTACTTC. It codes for CAIRNRGPYEQYF.